This T cell receptor beta chain stems from a study of cytomegalovirus exposure and HLA in healthy donors. Study-level results: Other equally common chains were less clonally expanded than HLA-associated TCR beta chains, a later analysis showed. A later analysis linked a missense DCLRE1C variant to TCR beta V- and J-gene trimming. In a later analysis, about 17,000 TCR beta sequences were associated with HLA alleles at 0.05 false discovery rate. Versus the 666-donor mean, an Asian-associated ancestry cluster reportedly showed fewer N-insertions in a later analysis.

PCR was performed using 60 Vbeta and 13 Jbeta primers. Produced via immunoSEQ multiplex PCR; TCRdb's table is partial and in-frame only. The sample has about 100,000 clones; 65% to 80% are singletons. The J segment lost 6 bases and the V segment lost 3 bases, leaving 3 bases of the junction unmatched. The CDR3 has 12 amino acids. Germline CDR1 and CDR2: SQVTM and ANQGSEA. Regarding this clone: Antigen unknown.

The chain links TRBV29-1 to TRBJ2-3, with 7 bases aligning to TRBD2. Sequences were obtained from PBMCs. This clonotype was obtained from a man aged 35-49 years in good health and CMV-seropositive. In nucleotides, the CDR3 is TGCAGCGTTGAGTGGGGGGGGGATACGCAGTATTTT. It specifies CSVEWGGDTQYF.